Reported below is one TCR beta chain. Its antigen is unidentified. TCRdb called the reads again in MiXCR, with one record for every CDR3 protein. The sample records 450,000 to 600,000 distinct CDR3 sequences, about 33% being singletons. The data stem from a study of T cell repertoires in cytomegalovirus infection. Study-level points and caveats: Summed frequency of public TCR beta families distinguished CMV carriers with the relevant HLA.

The CDR3 has 15 amino acids. V trimming: 7 bases; J trimming: 4 bases; junction bases outside the gene matches: 5. Germline lookup yields CDR1 MNHEY and CDR2 SVGEGT. The chain employs TRBV6-2 or TRBV6-3 and TRBJ2-1; 12 nucleotides agree with TRBD2. This specimen consisted of cultured PBMCs, obtained from culture after CMV antigen stimulation. This receptor was taken from a human donor in good health (CMV status not recorded). Some clones in this sample may be carry-over from other donors' samples. The CDR3 DNA sequence: TGTGCCAGCAATCTAGCGGGAGGGCAGTACAATGAGCAGTTCTTC. Protein product: CASNLAGGQYNEQFF.